This T cell receptor beta chain appears in the sequencing data of a study of blood T cells in healthy people across ages. Germline trimming cut 6 bases from V and 5 bases from J; bases unmatched to any gene: 5. The CDR3 has 13 residues. CDR1 and CDR2 from the germline V gene are SGHTA and FQGNSA. Together with a sample-barcoded 5' primer, a J-beta primer mix was included in a second PCR lasting about 6 to 11 cycles. TCRdb recomputed calls from the 5' RACE reads with MiXCR, one row per CDR3 protein. The sample carries some 1.4 million distinct CDR3 sequences, about 43% recorded once. The sample was blood. This clonotype was sampled from a woman under 30 in good health. The chain is built from TRBV7-2 and TRBJ2-7; 9 bases align to TRBD2. The DNA of the CDR3 is TGTGCCAGCAGGAAAGCGGGAGGCAACGAGCAGTACTTC. Amino acid sequence: CASRKAGGNEQYF.